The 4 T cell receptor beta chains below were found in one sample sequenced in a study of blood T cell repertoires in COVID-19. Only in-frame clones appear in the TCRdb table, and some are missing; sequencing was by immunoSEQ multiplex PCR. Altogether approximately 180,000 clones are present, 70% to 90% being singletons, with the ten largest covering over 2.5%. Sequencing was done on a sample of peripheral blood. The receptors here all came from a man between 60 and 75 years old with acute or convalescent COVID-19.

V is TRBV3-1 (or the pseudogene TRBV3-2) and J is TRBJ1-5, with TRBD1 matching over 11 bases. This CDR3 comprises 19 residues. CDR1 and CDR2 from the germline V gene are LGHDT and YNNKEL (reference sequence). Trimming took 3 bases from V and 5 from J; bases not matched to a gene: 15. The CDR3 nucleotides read TGTGCCAGCAGCCAGTATCTCCGGGACAGGGGGAATGTGTATCAGCCCCAGCATTTT. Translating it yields CASSQYLRDRGNVYQPQHF.

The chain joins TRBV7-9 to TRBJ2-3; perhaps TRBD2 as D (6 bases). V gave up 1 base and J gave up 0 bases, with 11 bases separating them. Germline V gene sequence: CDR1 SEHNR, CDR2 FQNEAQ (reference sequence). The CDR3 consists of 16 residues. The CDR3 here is CASSLELGTSTDTQYF. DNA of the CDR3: TGTGCCAGCAGCTTAGAGCTAGGGACTAGCACAGATACGCAGTATTTT.

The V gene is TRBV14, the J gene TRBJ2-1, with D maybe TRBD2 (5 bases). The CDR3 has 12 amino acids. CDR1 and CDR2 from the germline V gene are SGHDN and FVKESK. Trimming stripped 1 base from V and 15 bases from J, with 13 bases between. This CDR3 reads CASSQVVGDPFF. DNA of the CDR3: TGTGCCAGCAGCCAAGTGGTGGGAGATCCGTTCTTC.

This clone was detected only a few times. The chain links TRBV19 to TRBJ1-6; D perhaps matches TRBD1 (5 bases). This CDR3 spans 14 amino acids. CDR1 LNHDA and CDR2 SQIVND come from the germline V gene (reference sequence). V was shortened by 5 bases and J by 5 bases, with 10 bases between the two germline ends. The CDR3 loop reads CASSLTADNSPLHF. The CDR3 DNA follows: TGTGCCAGTAGTCTGACAGCCGATAATTCACCCCTCCACTTT.